The clone carrying this T cell receptor (beta chain) was found once. This sample was taken from a study of early T cells in non-severe SARS-CoV-2 infection. Via MiXCR, TCRdb re-called the 5' RACE reads, giving one row per CDR3 protein. This sample yields around 77,000 distinct CDR3 sequences, of which approximately 5% are seen a single time; 6.5% to 8% belongs to the top ten. Trimming cost V 5 bases and J 3 bases; bases outside gene matches: 8. Germline V gives CDR1 SGHVS, CDR2 FQNEAQ. CDR3 length: 15 residues. This TCR derives from an adult who was a healthcare worker with PCR-confirmed SARS-CoV-2 infection or an uninfected control (not recorded which). V usage is TRBV7-8 and J usage is TRBJ1-2; 8 nucleotides match TRBD1. The specimen comprised whole blood, sampled at baseline. The CDR3 DNA sequence: TGTGCCAGCAGCCGGGGGACAGGAAGAGACTATGGCTACACCTTC. Protein sequence: CASSRGTGRDYGYTF. The variable domain in full, completed from reference TRBV7-8 and TRBJ1-2, reads GAGVSQSPRYKVAKRGQDVALRCDPISGHVSLFWYQQALGQGPEFLTYFQNEAQLDKSGLPSDRFFAERPEGSVSTLKIQRTQQEDSAVYLCASSRGTGRDYGYTFGSGTRLTVV.